This TCR beta chain emerged from a study of blood T cell repertoires in COVID-19. Here immunoSEQ multiplex PCR was the method, and the copy in TCRdb shows in-frame clones only, minus some. The sample consists of 120,000 or so clones, more than 75% of them appearing once. This clone was seen once. There are 15 residues in the CDR3. Trimming left V 3 bases short and J 6 bases short, with 16 bases between. From germline, CDR1 is SGHTA and CDR2 FQGNSA. The rearrangement uses TRBV7-2 and TRBJ2-3, with a possible D match to TRBD2 (7 bases). The TCR was taken from a man in his fifties or sixties with active COVID-19. Material: peripheral blood. The CDR3, as DNA: TGTGCCAGCAGCTTGAGGGGGGGGCGGACGGATACGCAGTATTTT. Protein sequence: CASSLRGGRTDTQYF.